Below, one TCR beta chain is given with its context. The clone's antigen remains unknown. Nothing much larger sits one base from this clone, and base qualities are not available. From its cysteine to its phenylalanine, the CDR3 spans 14 amino acids. Solely the CDR3 DNA is kept, with 42 bases framed from the first base. V sheds 6 bases and J sheds 0 bases, leaving 8 bases between their ends. The germline V gene encodes CDR1 MNHNY and CDR2 SVGAGI (reference sequence). The TCR beta CDR3 regions were amplified from RNA transcripts. The first round of RT-PCR for the TCR CDR3 was performed with the HTBI primer set and the Qiagen OneStep RT-PCR kit. The libraries were constructed in a second round of multiplex PCR and then size-selected and purified. Sequencing of the libraries was done on an Illumina HiSeq2000 using paired-end 100 bp reads. As for the authors' bioinformatics: SOAPnuke was used to process the raw data, throwing out any read that contained adapters or uncalled bases, had a mean Phred below 15, or lacked an exact constant-primer or identifier match. High-quality paired reads were merged using COPE v1.2.5, and each unique nucleotide sequence was defined as a clonotype. Clonotypes were aligned to IMGT TRBV, TRBD and TRBJ reference segments using MiTCR v1.1. Analysis was restricted to V-J combinations with a frequency above 0.0001, which covered 99.2% of repertoires. The TCS score was defined as F50 (clonal expansion) divided by E x V (chaos), with BLOSUM62-based TCRdist calculated between CDR3 peptides within each V-J. Welch's t-statistics and random forest reduced around 510 V-J features to roughly 13, which were used in a naive Bayes classifier (R e1071). The Morisita-Horn index was used to measure how similar the thyroid and blood repertoires were. Through fastp at Q25 and MiXCR, TCRdb rebuilt clones from the public reads, retaining in-frame beta chains. Records with the same CDR3 protein are collapsed into one entry carrying the most frequent genes and DNA. It is TCRdb's table, rather than the study itself, that gives the V and J calls and clone size. The sample table contains 800,000 or so distinct CDR3 sequences; only one count was recorded for around 39% of them. 7.5% to 9.5% of the sample lies in the top ten.

This record comes from a study of T cells in Graves' hyperthyroidism and ophthalmopathy (dated by TCRdb to between 2018 and 2021). About the study as a whole: Peripheral blood was sampled at the time of initial diagnosis, prior to any treatment. Prospective prediction of ophthalmopathy was tested in an independent validation cohort consisting of 18 to 20 hyperthyroidism patients and 17 patients who later progressed to ophthalmopathy. The 90 or so discovery patients were randomly split 7:3 into training and test sets. A discovery cohort of about a hundred patients, roughly 45 with Graves' ophthalmopathy and about 58 with stable Graves' hyperthyroidism, was used to find distinguishing TCR V-J signatures. Once sampling was done, hyperthyroidism patients were given methimazole at a starting dose of 30 mg daily, whereas ophthalmopathy patients were given high-dose intravenous methylprednisolone. The paper reports TCR Vbeta CDR3 sequencing of some 140 peripheral blood samples: fewer than 50 ophthalmopathy, 70 to 85 hyperthyroidism and approximately 17 progressor patients. The study also compared thyroid tissue and blood T-cell repertoires from roughly 6 Graves' hyperthyroidism patients. Findings and caveats that apply to the study as a whole: A 13 V-J signature model separated ophthalmopathy from stable hyperthyroidism, with about 88% sensitivity and roughly 84% specificity in cross-validation and 80%/75% in testing. During validation, the model predicted progression to ophthalmopathy a median of about 6.3 months ahead of onset, with almost 71% sensitivity and around 73% specificity. No statistical method was used to fix the sample size in advance, and group allocation was not hidden from the investigators. Most expanded thyroid clonotypes (frequency above 0.001) were also found in blood, which suggests that blood repertoires may mirror thyroid immune responses.

Stable Graves' hyperthyroidism was defined as no progression to ophthalmopathy during 18 months of follow-up. The hyperthyroidism patients were between 18 and 65 years old and newly diagnosed, with a disease duration of less than 2 months. Any patient with an uncontrolled infection, another autoimmune disease, pregnancy or lactation was excluded. Diagnoses were based on clinical symptoms, serum thyroxine and TRAb, thyroid ultrasound and orbital computed tomography. Ficoll-Paque density gradient centrifugation was used to isolate PBMCs from approximately 10 ml of fresh peripheral blood. Total RNA was extracted using Trizol reagent, and RNA quality was assessed on an Agilent 2100 Bioanalyzer.

The TCR originated in a man between 18 and 35 years old with Graves' hyperthyroidism. The sequenced sample was blood. The chain employs TRBV6-6 and TRBJ2-2, with the D call tentatively TRBD1 or TRBD2, each fitting 5 bases. The nucleotide sequence reads as follows: TGTGCCAGCAGGAGGGGCCCGAACACCGGGGAGCTGTTTTTT. Its coded protein is CASRRGPNTGELFF.